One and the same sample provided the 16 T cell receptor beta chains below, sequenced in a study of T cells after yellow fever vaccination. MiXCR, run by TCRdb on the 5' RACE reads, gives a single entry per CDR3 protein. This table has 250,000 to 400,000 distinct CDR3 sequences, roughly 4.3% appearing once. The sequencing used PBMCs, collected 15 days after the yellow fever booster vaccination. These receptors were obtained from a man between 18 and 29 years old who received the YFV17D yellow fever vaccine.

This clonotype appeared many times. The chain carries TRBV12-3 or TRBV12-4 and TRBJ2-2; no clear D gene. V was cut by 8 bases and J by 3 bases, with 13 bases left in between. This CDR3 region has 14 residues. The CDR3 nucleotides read TGTGCCAGCGGAGATGGATCTTACACCGGGGAGCTGTTTTTT. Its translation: CASGDGSYTGELFF.

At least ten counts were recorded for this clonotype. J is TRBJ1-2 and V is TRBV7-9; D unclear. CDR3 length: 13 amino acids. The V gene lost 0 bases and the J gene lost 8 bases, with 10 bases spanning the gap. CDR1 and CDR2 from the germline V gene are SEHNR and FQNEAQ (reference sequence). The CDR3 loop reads CASSLAGQTGYTF. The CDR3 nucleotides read TGTGCCAGCAGCTTAGCCGGGCAGACCGGCTACACCTTC.

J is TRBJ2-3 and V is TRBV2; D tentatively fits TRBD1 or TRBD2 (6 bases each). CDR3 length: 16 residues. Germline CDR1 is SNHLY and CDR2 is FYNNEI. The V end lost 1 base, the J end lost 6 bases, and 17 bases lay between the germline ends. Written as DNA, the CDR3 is TGTGCCAGCAGTGAAGTCATGGGGGGCTCATGGGATACGCAGTATTTT. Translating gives CASSEVMGGSWDTQYF.

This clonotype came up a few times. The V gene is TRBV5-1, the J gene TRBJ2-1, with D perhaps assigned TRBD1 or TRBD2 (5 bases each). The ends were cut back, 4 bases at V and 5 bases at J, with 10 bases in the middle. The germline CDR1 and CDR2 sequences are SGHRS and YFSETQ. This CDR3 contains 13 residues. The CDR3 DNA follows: TGCGCCAGCAGCACCGGGACGGACAATGAGCAGTTCTTC. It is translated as CASSTGTDNEQFF.

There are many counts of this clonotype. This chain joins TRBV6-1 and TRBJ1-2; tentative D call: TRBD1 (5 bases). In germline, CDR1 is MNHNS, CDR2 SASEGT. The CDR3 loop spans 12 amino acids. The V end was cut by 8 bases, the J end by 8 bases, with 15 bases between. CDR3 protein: CASGGDRGGYTF. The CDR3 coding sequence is TGTGCCAGCGGGGGGGACCGTGGAGGCTACACCTTC.

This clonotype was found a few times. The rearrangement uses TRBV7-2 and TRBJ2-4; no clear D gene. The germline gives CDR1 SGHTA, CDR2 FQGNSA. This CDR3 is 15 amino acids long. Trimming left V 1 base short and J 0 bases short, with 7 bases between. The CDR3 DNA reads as TGTGCCAGCAGCTTAGGGCAGATAGCCAAAAACATTCAGTACTTC. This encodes CASSLGQIAKNIQYF.

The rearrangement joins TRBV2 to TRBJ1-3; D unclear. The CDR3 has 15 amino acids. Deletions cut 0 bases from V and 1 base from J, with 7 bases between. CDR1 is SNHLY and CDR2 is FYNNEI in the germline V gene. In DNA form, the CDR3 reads TGTGCCAGCAGTGAAGCGCTTTGGTCTGGAAACACCATATATTTT. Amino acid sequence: CASSEALWSGNTIYF. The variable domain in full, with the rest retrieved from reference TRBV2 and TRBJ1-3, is EPEVTQTPSHQVTQMGQEVILRCVPISNHLYFYWYRQILGQKVEFLVSFYNNEISEKSEIFDDQFSVERPDGSNFTLKIRSTKLEDSAMYFCASSEALWSGNTIYFGEGSWLTVV.

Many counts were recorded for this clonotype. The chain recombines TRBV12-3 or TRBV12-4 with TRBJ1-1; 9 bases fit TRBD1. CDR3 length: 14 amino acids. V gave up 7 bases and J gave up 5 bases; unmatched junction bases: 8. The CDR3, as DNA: TGTGCCAGCACCCTGGGACAGGGTGGGACTGAAGCTTTCTTT. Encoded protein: CASTLGQGGTEAFF.

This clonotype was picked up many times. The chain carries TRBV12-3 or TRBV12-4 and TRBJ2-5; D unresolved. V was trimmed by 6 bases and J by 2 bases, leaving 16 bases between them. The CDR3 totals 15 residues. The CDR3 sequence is CASSPPLTPQETQYF. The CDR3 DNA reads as TGTGCCAGCAGCCCTCCCCTGACACCTCAAGAGACCCAGTACTTC.

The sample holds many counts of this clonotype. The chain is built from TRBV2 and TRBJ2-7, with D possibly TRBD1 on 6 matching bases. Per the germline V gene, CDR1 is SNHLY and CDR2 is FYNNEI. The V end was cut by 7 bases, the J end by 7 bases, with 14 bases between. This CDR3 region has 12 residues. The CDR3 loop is CASTTTGWEQYF. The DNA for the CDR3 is TGTGCCAGCACTACCACAGGGTGGGAGCAGTACTTC.

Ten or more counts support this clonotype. Here the CDR3 DNA reads TGTGCCATCAGTGAGTTGATAGGGGGTAGCTCTGGAAACACCATATATTTT. It is translated as CAISELIGGSSGNTIYF. The gene calls are TRBV10-3 and TRBJ1-3, with D possibly being TRBD1 (6 bases). Germline CDR1 and CDR2: ENHRY and SYGVKD. The CDR3 loop spans 17 amino acids. V gave up 1 base and J gave up 0 bases, with 13 bases separating them.

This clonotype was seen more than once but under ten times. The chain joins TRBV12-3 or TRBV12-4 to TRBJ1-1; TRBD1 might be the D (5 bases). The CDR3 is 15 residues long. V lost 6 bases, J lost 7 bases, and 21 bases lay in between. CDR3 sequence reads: CASSAPLTGVREAFF. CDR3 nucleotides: TGTGCCAGCAGCGCCCCTCTTACAGGAGTCCGTGAAGCTTTCTTT.

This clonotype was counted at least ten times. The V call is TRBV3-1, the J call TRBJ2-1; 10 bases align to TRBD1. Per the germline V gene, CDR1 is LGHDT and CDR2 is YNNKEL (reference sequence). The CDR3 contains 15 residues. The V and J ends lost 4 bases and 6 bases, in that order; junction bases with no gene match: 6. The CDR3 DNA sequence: TGTGCCAGCAGCCCGTGGACAGGGGGGATCAATGAGCAGTTCTTC. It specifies CASSPWTGGINEQFF.

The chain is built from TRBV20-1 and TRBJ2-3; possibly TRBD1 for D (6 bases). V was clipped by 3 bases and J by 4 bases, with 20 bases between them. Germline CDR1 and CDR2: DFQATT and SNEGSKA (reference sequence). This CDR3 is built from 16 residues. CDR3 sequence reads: CSASDFRDTRPDTQYF. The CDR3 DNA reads TGCAGTGCTAGTGACTTCCGGGACACGAGGCCAGATACGCAGTATTTT.

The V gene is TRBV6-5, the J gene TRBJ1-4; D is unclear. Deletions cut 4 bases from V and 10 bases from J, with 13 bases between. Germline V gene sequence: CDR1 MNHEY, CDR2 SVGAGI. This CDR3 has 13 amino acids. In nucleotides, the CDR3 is TGTGCCAGCAGTTTAGGGAATTGGGGAAAACTGTTTTTT. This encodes CASSLGNWGKLFF.

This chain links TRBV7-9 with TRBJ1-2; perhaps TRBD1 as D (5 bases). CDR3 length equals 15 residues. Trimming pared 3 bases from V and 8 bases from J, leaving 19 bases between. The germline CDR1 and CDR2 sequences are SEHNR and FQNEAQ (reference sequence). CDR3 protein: CASSFRGAQGPGYTF. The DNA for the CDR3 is TGTGCCAGCAGCTTCCGGGGTGCGCAGGGCCCCGGCTACACCTTC. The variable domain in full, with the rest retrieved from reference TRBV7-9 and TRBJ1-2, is DTGVSQNPRHKITKRGQNVTFRCDPISEHNRLYWYRQTLGQGPEFLTYFQNEAQLEKSRLLSDRFSAERPKGSFSTLEIQRTEQGDSAMYLCASSFRGAQGPGYTFGSGTRLTVV.